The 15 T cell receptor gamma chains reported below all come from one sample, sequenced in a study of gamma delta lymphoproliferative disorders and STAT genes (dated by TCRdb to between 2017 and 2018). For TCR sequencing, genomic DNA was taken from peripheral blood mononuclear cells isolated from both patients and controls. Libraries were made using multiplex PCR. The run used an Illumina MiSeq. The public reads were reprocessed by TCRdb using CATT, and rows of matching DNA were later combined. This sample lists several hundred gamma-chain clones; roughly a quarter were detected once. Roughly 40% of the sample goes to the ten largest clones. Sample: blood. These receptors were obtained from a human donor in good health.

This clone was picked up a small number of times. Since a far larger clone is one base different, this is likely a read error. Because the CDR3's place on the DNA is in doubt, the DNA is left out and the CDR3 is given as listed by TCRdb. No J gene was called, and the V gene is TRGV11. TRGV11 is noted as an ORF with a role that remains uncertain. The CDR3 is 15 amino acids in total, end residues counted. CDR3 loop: CTTVPAGLGTLWKLF.

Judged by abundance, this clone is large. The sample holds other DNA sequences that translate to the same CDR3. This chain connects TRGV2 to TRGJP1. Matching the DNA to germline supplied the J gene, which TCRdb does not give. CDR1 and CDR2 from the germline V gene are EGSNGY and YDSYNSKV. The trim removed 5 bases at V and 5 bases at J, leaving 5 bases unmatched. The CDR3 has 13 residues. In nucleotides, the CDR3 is TGTGCCACCTGGGTACGAACTGGTTGGTTCAAGATATTT. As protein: CATWVRTGWFKIF.

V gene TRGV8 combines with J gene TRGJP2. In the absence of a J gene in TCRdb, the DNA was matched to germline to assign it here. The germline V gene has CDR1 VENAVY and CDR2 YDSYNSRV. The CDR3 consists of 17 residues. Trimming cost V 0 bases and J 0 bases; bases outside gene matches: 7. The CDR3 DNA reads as TGTGCCACCTGGGATAGGCCGAGAGATAGTAGTGATTGGATCAAGACGTTT. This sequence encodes CATWDRPRDSSDWIKTF.

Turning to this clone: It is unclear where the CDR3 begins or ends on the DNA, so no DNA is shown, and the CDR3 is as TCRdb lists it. CDR3 amino acids: CTTVLRGIIRAGWFKIF. For the V gene the call is TRGV10; the J gene has no call. TRGV10 carries the ORF label, with uncertain function. The CDR3 has 17 amino acids, counting both end residues.

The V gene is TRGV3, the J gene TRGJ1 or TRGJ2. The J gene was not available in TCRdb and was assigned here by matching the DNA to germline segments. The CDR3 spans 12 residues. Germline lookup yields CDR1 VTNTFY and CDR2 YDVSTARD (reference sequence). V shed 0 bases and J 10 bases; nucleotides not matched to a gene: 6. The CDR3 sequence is CATWDRRRKKLF. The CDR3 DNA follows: TGTGCCACCTGGGACAGGCGCCGGAAGAAACTCTTT.

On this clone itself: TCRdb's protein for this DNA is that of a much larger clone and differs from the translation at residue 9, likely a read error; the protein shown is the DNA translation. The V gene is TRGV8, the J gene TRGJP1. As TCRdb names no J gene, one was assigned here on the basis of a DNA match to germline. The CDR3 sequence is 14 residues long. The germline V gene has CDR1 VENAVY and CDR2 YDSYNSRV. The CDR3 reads CATWDCPTVWFKIF. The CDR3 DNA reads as TGTGCCACCTGGGATTGCCCCACTGTTTGGTTCAAGATATTT.

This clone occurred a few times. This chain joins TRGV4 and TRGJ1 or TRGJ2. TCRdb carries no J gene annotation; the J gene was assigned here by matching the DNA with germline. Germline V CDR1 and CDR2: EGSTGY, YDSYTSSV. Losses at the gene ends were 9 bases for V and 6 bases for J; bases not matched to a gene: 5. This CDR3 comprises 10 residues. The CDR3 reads CATPLYKKLF. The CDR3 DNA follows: TGTGCCACCCCCCTTTATAAGAAACTCTTT.

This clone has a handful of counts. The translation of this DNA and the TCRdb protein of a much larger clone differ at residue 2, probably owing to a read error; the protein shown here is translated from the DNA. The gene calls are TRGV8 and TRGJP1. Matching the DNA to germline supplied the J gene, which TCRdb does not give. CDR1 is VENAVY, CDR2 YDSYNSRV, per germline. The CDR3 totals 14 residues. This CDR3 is CTTWPYTTGWFKIF. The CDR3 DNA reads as TGTACCACCTGGCCCTATACCACTGGTTGGTTCAAGATATTT.

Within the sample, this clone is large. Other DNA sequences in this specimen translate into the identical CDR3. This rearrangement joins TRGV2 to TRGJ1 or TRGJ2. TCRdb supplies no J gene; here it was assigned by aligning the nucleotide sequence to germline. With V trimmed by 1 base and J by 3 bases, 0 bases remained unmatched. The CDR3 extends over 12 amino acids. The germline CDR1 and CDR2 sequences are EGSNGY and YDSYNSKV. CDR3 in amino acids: CATWDGYYKKLF. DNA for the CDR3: TGTGCCACCTGGGACGGTTATTATAAGAAACTCTTT.

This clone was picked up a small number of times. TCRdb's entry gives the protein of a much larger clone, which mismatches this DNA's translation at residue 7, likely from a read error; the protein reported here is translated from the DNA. CDR3 nucleotides: TGTGCCTGCTGGATTAGGTACGAGTGGTGGTCCTTATATTATAAGAAACTCTTT. Residues: CACWIRYEWWSLYYKKLF. The V and J genes are TRGV11 and TRGJ1 or TRGJ2. TCRdb is silent on the J gene; assignment here came from matching the DNA to germline. TRGV11 is an ORF, with its function uncertain. V lost 3 bases, J lost 4 bases, and 18 bases stayed unmatched. The CDR3 is made up of 18 amino acids.

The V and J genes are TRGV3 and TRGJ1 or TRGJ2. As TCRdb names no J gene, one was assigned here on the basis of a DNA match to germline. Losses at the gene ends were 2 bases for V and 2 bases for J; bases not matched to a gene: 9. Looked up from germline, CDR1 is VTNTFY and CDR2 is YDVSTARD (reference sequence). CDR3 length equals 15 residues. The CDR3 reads CATWDTPNHYYKKLF. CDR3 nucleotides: TGTGCCACCTGGGACACGCCAAATCATTATTATAAGAAACTCTTT.

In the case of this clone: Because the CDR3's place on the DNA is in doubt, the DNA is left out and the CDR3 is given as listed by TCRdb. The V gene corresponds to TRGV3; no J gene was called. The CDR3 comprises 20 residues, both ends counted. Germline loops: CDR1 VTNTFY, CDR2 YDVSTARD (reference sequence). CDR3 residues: CATWDRRLIIRNSLAVEQHF.

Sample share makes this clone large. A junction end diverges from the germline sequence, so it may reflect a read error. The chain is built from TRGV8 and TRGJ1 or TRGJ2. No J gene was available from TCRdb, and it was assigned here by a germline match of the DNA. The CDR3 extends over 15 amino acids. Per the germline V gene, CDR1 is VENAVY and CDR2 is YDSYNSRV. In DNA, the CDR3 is TGTGCCACCTGGGGTAGGGCTTTTTTTTATTATAAGAAACTCTTT. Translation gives CATWGRAFFYYKKLF.

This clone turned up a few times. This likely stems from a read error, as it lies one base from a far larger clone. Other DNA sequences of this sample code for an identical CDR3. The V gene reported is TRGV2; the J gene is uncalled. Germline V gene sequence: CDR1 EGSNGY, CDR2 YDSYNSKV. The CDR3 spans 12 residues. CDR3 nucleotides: TGTGCCACCTGGGACGGTGATTGGATTAAGACGTTT. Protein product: CATWDGDWIKTF.

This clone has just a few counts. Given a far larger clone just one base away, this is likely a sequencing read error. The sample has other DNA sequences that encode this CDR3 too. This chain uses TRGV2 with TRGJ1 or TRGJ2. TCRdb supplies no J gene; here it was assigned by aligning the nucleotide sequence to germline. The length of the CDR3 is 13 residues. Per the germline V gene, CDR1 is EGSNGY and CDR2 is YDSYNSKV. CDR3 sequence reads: CATWDGPHYKKLF. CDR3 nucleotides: TGTGCCACCTGGGACGGGCCTCATTACAAGAAACTCTTT.